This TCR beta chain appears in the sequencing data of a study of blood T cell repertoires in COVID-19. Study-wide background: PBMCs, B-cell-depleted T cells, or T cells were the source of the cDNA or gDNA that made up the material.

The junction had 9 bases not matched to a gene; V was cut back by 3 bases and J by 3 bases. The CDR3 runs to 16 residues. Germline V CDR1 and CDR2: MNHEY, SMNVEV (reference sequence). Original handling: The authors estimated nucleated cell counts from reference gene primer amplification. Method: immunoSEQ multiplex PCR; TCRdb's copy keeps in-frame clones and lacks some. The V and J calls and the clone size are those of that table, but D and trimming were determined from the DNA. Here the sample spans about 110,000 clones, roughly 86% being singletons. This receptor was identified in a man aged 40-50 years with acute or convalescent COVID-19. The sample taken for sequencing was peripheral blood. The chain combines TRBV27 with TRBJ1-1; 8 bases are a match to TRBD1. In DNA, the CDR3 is TGTGCCAGCAGTTTCACCTTGGGACAGGCGGACACTGAAGCTTTCTTT. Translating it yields CASSFTLGQADTEAFF.